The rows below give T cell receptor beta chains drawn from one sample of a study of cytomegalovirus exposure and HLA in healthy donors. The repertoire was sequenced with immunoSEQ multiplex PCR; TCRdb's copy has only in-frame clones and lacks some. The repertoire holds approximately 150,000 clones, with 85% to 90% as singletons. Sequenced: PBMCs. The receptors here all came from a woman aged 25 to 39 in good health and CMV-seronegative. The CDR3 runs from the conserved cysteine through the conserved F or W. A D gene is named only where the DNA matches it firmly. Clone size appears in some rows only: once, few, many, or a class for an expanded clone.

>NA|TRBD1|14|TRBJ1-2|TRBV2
TGTGCCAGCAACACAGGGGTCGGCAACTATGGCTACACCTTC
CASNTGVGNYGYTF
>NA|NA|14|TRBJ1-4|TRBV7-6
TGTGCCAGCAGCTTCCAGGGTGGAGATGAAAAACTGTTTTTT
CASSFQGGDEKLFF
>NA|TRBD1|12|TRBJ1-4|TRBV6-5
TGTGCCAGTTACGGACAGGGGAAAAAACTGTTTTTT
CASYGQGKKLFF
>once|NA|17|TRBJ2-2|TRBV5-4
TGTGCCAGCAGCCCATTGGGCCAGGGGAGCAACACCGGGGAGCTGTTTTTT
CASSPLGQGSNTGELFF
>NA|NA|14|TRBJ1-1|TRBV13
TGTGCCAGCAGCTTATTAACTGGGAACACTGAAGCTTTCTTT
CASSLLTGNTEAFF
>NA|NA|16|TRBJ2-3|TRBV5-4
TGTGCCAGCAGCTTACGGGCAGGGGCGGACACAGATACGCAGTATTTT
CASSLRAGADTDTQYF
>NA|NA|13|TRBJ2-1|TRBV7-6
TGTGCCAGCACCAAATTTGGAGGGGATGAGCAGTTCTTC
CASTKFGGDEQFF
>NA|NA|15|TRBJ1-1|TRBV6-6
TGTGCCAGCAGACCCGGGGGAGGGAAGAACACTGAAGCTTTCTTT
CASRPGGGKNTEAFF
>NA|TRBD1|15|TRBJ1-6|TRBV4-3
TGCGCCAGCAGCCAAGGGGGGACAGGGGCTTCACCCCTCCACTTT
CASSQGGTGASPLHF
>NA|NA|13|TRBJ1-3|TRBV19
TGTGCCAGTATGGAGATAGGTGGAAACACCATATATTTT
CASMEIGGNTIYF
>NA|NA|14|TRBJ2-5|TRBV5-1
TGCGCCAGCAGCTTGCGGGGTATACAAGAGACCCAGTACTTC
CASSLRGIQETQYF
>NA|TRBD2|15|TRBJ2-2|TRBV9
TGTGCCAGCAGCGTAGAAAGCGGGGCGGTCGGGGAGCTGTTTTTT
CASSVESGAVGELFF
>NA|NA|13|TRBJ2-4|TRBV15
TGTGCCACCAGACCGGGAGTACTGAACATTCAGTACTTC
CATRPGVLNIQYF
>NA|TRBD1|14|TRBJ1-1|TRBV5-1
TGCGCCAGCAGCTCCGTGACAGGGCCCACTGAAGCTTTCTTT
CASSSVTGPTEAFF
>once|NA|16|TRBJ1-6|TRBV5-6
TGTGCCAGCAGTTATGGTGGGAGCTCCTATAATTCACCCCTCCACTTT
CASSYGGSSYNSPLHF
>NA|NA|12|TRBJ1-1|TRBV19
TGTGCCAGTAGTGTTGGACTGTTTGAAGCTTTCTTT
CASSVGLFEAFF
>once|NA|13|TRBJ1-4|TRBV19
TGTGCCAGTACTTCCTACGAGAATGAAAAACTGTTTTTT
CASTSYENEKLFF
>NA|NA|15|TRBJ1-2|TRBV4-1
TGCGCCAGCAGCCAGCCCGATCTGACTAAAGATGGCTACACCTTC
CASSQPDLTKDGYTF
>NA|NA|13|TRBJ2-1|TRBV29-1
TGCAGCGTTTCACAGAAATCGACCAATGAGCAGTTCTTC
CSVSQKSTNEQFF
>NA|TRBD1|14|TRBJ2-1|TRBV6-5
TGTGCCAGCAAACGGGACAGATCTAACAATGAGCAGTTCTTC
CASKRDRSNNEQFF
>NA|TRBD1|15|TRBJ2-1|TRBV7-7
TGTGCCAGCAGCCCAGGGACAGGGGCGTACAATGAGCAGTTCTTC
CASSPGTGAYNEQFF
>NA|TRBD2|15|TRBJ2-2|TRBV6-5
TGTGCCAGCGGAGGAGCGGGGCCGGAGGCCGGGGAGCTGTTTTTT
CASGGAGPEAGELFF
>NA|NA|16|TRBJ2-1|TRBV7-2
TGTGCCAGCAGCGGCTCCGGGACACGCTGGTACAATGAGCAGTTCTTC
CASSGSGTRWYNEQFF
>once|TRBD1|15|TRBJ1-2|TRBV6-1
TGTGCCAGCAGTCAACTAGGGGGCAGTAACTATGGCTACACCTTC
CASSQLGGSNYGYTF
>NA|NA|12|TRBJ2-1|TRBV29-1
TGCAGCGTTGAATCCGAGTACAATGAGCAGTTCTTC
CSVESEYNEQFF
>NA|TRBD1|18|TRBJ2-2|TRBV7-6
TGTGCCAGCAGCTTATTCCAGGGGGCCACCGGAAACACCGGGGAGCTGTTTTTT
CASSLFQGATGNTGELFF
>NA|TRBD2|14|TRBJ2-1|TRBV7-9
TGTGCCAGCAGCTTTACGCTAGCGGACAATGAGCAGTTCTTC
CASSFTLADNEQFF
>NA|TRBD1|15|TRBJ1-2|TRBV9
TGTGCCAGCAGCCCCGTGGGGGACAGGGCGAATGGCTACACCTTC
CASSPVGDRANGYTF
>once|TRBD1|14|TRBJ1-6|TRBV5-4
TGTGCCAGCAGCCGGGACAGGGAACCGTCACCCCTCCACTTT
CASSRDREPSPLHF
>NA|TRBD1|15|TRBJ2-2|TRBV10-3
TGTGCCATCAGCAAACCGGGACAGTTATCCGGGGAGCTGTTTTTT
CAISKPGQLSGELFF
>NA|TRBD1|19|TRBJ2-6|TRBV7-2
TGTGCCAGCAGCTTAGGGGGACAGGGGGCTCTATCTGGGGCCAACGTCCTGACTTTC
CASSLGGQGALSGANVLTF